A single T cell receptor (beta chain) is shown here with its context. Assay: immunoSEQ multiplex PCR; the TCRdb copy retains only in-frame clones and omits some. The sample records over 150 clones, roughly 62% being singletons. These data belong to a study of T cells after posttransplantation cyclophosphamide. Study-level findings and limits: TRB clonality was highly associated with recipient CMV seropositivity and reactivation. TRB overlap between skin or GI tissue T cells and blood was limited.

Busulfan-fludarabine conditioning, marrow transplant, and cyclophosphamide on days +3 and +4 were administered. Germline-derived CDR1 and CDR2 are LNHNV and YYDKDF (reference sequence). Trimming stripped 0 bases from V and 6 bases from J, with 9 bases between. The CDR3 covers 14 residues. The TCR comes from a male patient in his thirties who received an allogeneic stem cell transplant from a related donor, was CMV-positive, and had acute GVHD only. Some T cells may possibly be graft donor cells. Specimen: CMV-specific CD8+ T cells sorted from blood, collected after allogeneic stem cell transplant with posttransplant cyclophosphamide. The subset: CD8+ T cells sorted with CMV pp65 tetramers. The chain is built from TRBV15 and TRBJ1-5; no clear D. The CDR3 DNA reads TGTGCCACCAGCAGAGAAGGATGGGCTCAGCCCCAGCATTTT. It specifies CATSREGWAQPQHF.